The clone carrying this T cell receptor (beta chain) turned up a few times. What it recognizes is unknown. TCRdb passed the reads through MiXCR, listing each CDR3 protein once. Among roughly 68,000 distinct CDR3 sequences listed, 20% to 25% were seen once. CDR3 length: 16 amino acids. The trim removed 2 bases at V and 10 bases at J, leaving 14 bases unmatched. This specimen comes from a study of T cell repertoires in cytomegalovirus infection. Across the study: Indicated by public TCR beta signatures were CMV infection and matching HLA type.

This TCR derives from a human donor in good health (CMV status not recorded). Some clones in this sample may be carry-over from other donors' samples. The source material was CD8+ T cells from cultured PBMCs, sampled from culture after CMV antigen stimulation. The V gene is TRBV12-3 or TRBV12-4, the J gene TRBJ2-3, with TRBD2 matching over 8 bases. CDR3 nucleotide sequence: TGTGCCAGCAGTTTACAGGCTAGCGGGCCCGAAAAGGCGCAGTATTTT. It is translated as CASSLQASGPEKAQYF.